Following are 15 T cell receptor beta chains from one sample sequenced in a study of beta chain features in type 1 diabetes. Expressed TCRB transcripts were sequenced, since all the RNA that had been isolated was reverse transcribed. Measured with immunoSEQ multiplex PCR; TCRdb has only the in-frame clones, and not every one. Counted here are more than 150,000 clones, less than 15% occurring once; the ten biggest clones make up 0.62%. Source material: central memory CD4+ T cells from blood. The receptor set was obtained from a woman between 18 and 30 years old in good health.

This clone was seen more than once but under ten times. V and J are TRBV6-1 and TRBJ2-5; D unresolved. Between the trimmed V and J ends, which lost 5 bases and 5 bases, there was a span of 9 bases. Germline assignment: CDR1 MNHNS and CDR2 SASEGT. This CDR3 has 12 residues. The CDR3 sequence: CASSLVGETQYF. The CDR3 DNA sequence: TGTGCCAGCAGTCTAGTCGGTGAGACCCAGTACTTC.

The rearrangement links TRBV14 to TRBJ2-7; the D gene is possibly TRBD2 (7 bases). This CDR3 spans 15 amino acids. V lost 1 base and J 7 bases, leaving 17 bases between the germline ends. Germline values: CDR1 SGHDN, CDR2 FVKESK. The CDR3 spells CASSQVSGGTREQYF. CDR3 coding DNA: TGTGCCAGCAGCCAAGTATCGGGGGGCACTAGGGAGCAGTACTTC. The whole variable domain, remainder taken from reference TRBV14 and TRBJ2-7, is EAGVTQFPSHSVIEKGQTVTLRCDPISGHDNLYWYRRVMGKEIKFLLHFVKESKQDESGMPNNRFLAERTGGTYSTLKVQPAELEDSGVYFCASSQVSGGTREQYFGPGTRLTVT.

The table lists this clone with a few counts. The chain is built from TRBV9 and TRBJ2-3; TRBD2 aligns across 12 bases. This CDR3 has 16 residues. V was clipped by 4 bases and J by 2 bases; unmatched bases: 5. Germline-derived CDR1 and CDR2 are SGDLS and YYNGEE. The CDR3 is CASSPRTSGVTDTQYF. The CDR3 coding sequence is TGTGCCAGCAGCCCCAGGACTAGCGGGGTCACAGATACGCAGTATTTT.

V and J are TRBV5-6 and TRBJ1-4; D not certain. CDR3 length equals 14 residues. V dropped 3 bases and J dropped 4 bases, with 10 bases sitting between them. Germline V lookup: CDR1 SGHDT, CDR2 YYEEEE. This chain's CDR3 is CASSSRLLNEKLFF. The CDR3 DNA reads TGTGCCAGCAGCTCGAGACTCCTTAATGAAAAACTGTTTTTT.

V gene TRBV25-1 combines with J gene TRBJ2-3; possibly TRBD2 for D (6 bases). Trimming cost V 5 bases and J 2 bases, with 20 bases left between them. CDR1 is MGHDK and CDR2 is SYGVNS in the germline V gene. This CDR3 is built from 17 residues. The chain's CDR3 is CASSSPLGLADTDTQYF. CDR3 sequence (DNA): TGTGCCAGCAGTTCCCCCTTGGGGTTAGCGGACACAGATACGCAGTATTTT.

The V gene is TRBV29-1, the J gene TRBJ1-4, with unresolved D. The germline CDR1 and CDR2 sequences are SQVTM and ANQGSEA. The V end lost 4 bases, the J end lost 8 bases, and 11 bases lay between the germline ends. CDR3 size: 12 residues. Here the CDR3 DNA reads TGCAGCGTTGCGGAGCAGAAAGAAAAACTGTTTTTT. This sequence encodes CSVAEQKEKLFF.

The chain couples TRBV9 to TRBJ2-7, with TRBD2 identical over 9 bases. This CDR3 region has 13 residues. Germline CDR1 reads SGDLS; CDR2 reads YYNGEE. The J segment lost 7 bases and the V segment lost 0 bases, leaving 2 bases of the junction unmatched. The CDR3 region has the DNA TGTGCCAGCAGCGTAGATCTAGCGGGAGAGCAGTACTTC. It translates to CASSVDLAGEQYF.

This clone occurred a few times. This sequence joins TRBV14 and TRBJ2-2; D gene ambiguous. From germline, CDR1 is SGHDN and CDR2 FVKESK. V shed 2 bases and J shed 4 bases, with 8 bases lying between them. The CDR3 runs 14 residues. The CDR3, as DNA: TGTGCCAGCAGCCAAATCACGGGCACCGGGGAGCTGTTTTTT. Translating it yields CASSQITGTGELFF.

The genes are TRBV7-9 and TRBJ2-1, with 8 bases identical to TRBD2. From germline, CDR1 is SEHNR and CDR2 FQNEAQ (reference sequence). CDR3 length: 14 amino acids. V gave up 2 bases and J gave up 9 bases; unmatched junction bases: 6. The CDR3 loop is CASSLPGLETEQFF. The CDR3 region has the DNA TGTGCCAGCAGCTTACCGGGACTAGAGACTGAGCAGTTCTTC. The variable domain in full, completed from reference TRBV7-9 and TRBJ2-1, reads DTGVSQNPRHKITKRGQNVTFRCDPISEHNRLYWYRQTLGQGPEFLTYFQNEAQLEKSRLLSDRFSAERPKGSFSTLEIQRTEQGDSAMYLCASSLPGLETEQFFGPGTRLTVL.

This clone was detected only a few times. The chain carries TRBV5-1 and TRBJ1-2, with 7 bases identical to TRBD1. The CDR3 totals 15 residues. The V segment lost 3 bases and the J segment 8 bases; nucleotides outside the gene matches: 13. From germline, CDR1 is SGHRS and CDR2 YFSETQ. CDR3 region: CASSSDNPGGRGYTF. For the CDR3, the DNA is TGCGCCAGCAGCTCGGACAACCCAGGGGGTCGGGGCTACACCTTC.

This clone came up many times. Other DNA sequences in the sample encode the same CDR3. The rearrangement uses TRBV9 and TRBJ2-3; D uncertain. V gave up 0 bases and J gave up 0 bases, with 8 bases separating them. Germline loops: CDR1 SGDLS, CDR2 YYNGEE. The CDR3 is made up of 15 amino acids. This chain's CDR3 is CASSVAPSSTDTQYF. Written as DNA, the CDR3 is TGTGCCAGCAGCGTAGCGCCTAGTAGCACAGATACGCAGTATTTT.

This clone was counted between two and nine times. The V and J genes are TRBV28 and TRBJ2-7; perhaps TRBD2 as D (5 bases). Germline V gene lookup returns CDR1 MDHEN and CDR2 SYDVKM. The germline V and J ends were trimmed by 5 bases and 5 bases, with 13 bases remaining between them. This CDR3 is built from 13 residues. Here the CDR3 reads CASSPREKHEQYF. CDR3 bases: TGTGCCAGCAGTCCAAGGGAGAAACACGAGCAGTACTTC.

CDR3 loop: CSVDSGQGKNEQFF. In DNA, the CDR3 is TGCAGCGTTGATTCTGGACAGGGGAAAAATGAGCAGTTCTTC. The chain uses TRBV29-1 and TRBJ2-1; TRBD1 aligns across 9 bases. Trimming at V came to 3 bases and at J to 7 bases, leaving 7 bases not matched to a gene. This CDR3 comprises 14 residues. The germline V gene has CDR1 SQVTM and CDR2 ANQGSEA.

This clone turned up a few times. The V and J genes are TRBV5-6 and TRBJ2-5; D remains ambiguous. The V gene lost 10 bases and the J gene lost 5 bases, with 18 bases spanning the gap. The CDR3 is 13 residues long. Germline V gives CDR1 SGHDT, CDR2 YYEEEE. In DNA, the CDR3 is TGTGCCTCGAAAACTGCAATTCGGGAGACCCAGTACTTC. It encodes CASKTAIRETQYF.

This clone was seen a few times. The genes are TRBV29-1 and TRBJ2-1; 7 bases map to TRBD1. Germline lookup yields CDR1 SQVTM and CDR2 ANQGSEA. This CDR3 has 14 residues. The junction had 6 bases not matched to a gene; V was cut back by 4 bases and J by 3 bases. The CDR3 DNA sequence: TGCAGCGTTGCCGACAGGGAATACTACAATGAGCAGTTCTTC. This sequence encodes CSVADREYYNEQFF.